This TCR beta chain comes out of a study of blood T cell repertoires in COVID-19. Study-level information: Spain, Italy and the United States supplied samples that represented acute and convalescent COVID-19. T cells, B-cell-depleted T cells, or PBMCs provided the cDNA or gDNA that served as material.

With 5 bases clipped from V and 6 bases from J, the junction kept 7 bases outside the gene matches. CDR1 and CDR2 from the germline V gene are SGHAT and FQNNGV. The CDR3 consists of 14 residues. The authors' processing: Amplified reference gene primers provided the basis for estimating nucleated cell counts. Only in-frame clones appear in the TCRdb table, and some are missing; sequencing was by immunoSEQ multiplex PCR. V and J calls and clone size come straight from that table; D and trimming were deduced from the DNA. The profile shows some 170,000 clones, 60% to 85% of them singletons. The sequenced sample consisted of peripheral blood. The chain is built from TRBV11-2 and TRBJ1-1, with TRBD1 identical over 9 bases. The TCR originated in a woman in her forties or fifties with active or convalescent COVID-19. The CDR3 is CASSQTGGGPEAFF. The CDR3 nucleotides read TGTGCCAGCAGCCAGACAGGGGGAGGGCCTGAAGCTTTCTTT.